This T cell receptor (beta chain) comes out of a study of vaccination and CD4 T cells after COVID-19. General study points: In convalescent patients, a median approximately 83% of post-vaccine SARS-CoV-2-reactive clones appeared only after vaccination.

By sample share, this clonotype is hyperexpanded. Its antigen is currently unknown. Germline CDR1 reads SGHTA; CDR2 reads FQGNSA. Trimming at V came to 5 bases and at J to 7 bases, leaving 6 bases not matched to a gene. This CDR3 comprises 14 residues. Described treatment: roughly 10-day PBMC culture with coronavirus spike peptide pools or control peptides (ViraFEST assay). The unexposed donor provided CD4+ T cells, which were taken before the COVID-19 pandemic (2011-2018). The Oncomine TCR Beta short-read assay was applied to DNA of cultured CD4+ T cells. TCRdb processed the PCR reads anew with MiXCR; each CDR3 protein has one entry. Of over 8,500 distinct CDR3 sequences listed, 60% are singletons.

The sample consisted of CD4+ T cells from blood, cultured in vitro. The clonotype originates from a human donor in good health. The V call is TRBV7-2, the J call TRBJ1-2; TRBD1 matches at 11 bases. The CDR3 DNA reads TGTGCCAGCAGCCAGGACAGGGGGCTTGGTGGCTACACCTTC. This codes for CASSQDRGLGGYTF. Complete variable domain (other parts from reference TRBV7-2 and TRBJ1-2): GAGVSQSPSNKVTEKGKDVELRCDPISGHTALYWYRQSLGQGLEFLIYFQGNSAPDKSGLPSDRFSAERTGGSVSTLTIQRTQQEDSAVYLCASSQDRGLGGYTFGSGTRLTVV.